The clone carrying this TCR beta chain was picked up a small number of times. Its antigen is currently unknown. Sequencing was performed with immunoSEQ multiplex PCR; in TCRdb, only in-frame clones are kept and a portion is missing. Seen here are over 6,000 clones, roughly 80% observed once, and the top ten hold roughly an eighth. Each of the patients experienced relapse following autologous stem cell transplantation, and their brentuximab vedotin exposure differed. The CDR3 is 15 amino acids. Germline V gene sequence: CDR1 GTSNPN, CDR2 SVGIG (reference sequence). The V gene lost 0 bases and the J gene lost 4 bases, with 16 bases spanning the gap. The data are from a study of PD-1 blockade in classical Hodgkin lymphoma. Overall study context: Patients got intravenous nivolumab 3 mg/kg every 2 weeks. Study-level findings and limits: Complete responders entered with baseline diversity on par with newly diagnosed patients, the results showed. Healthy donors were reported to have higher baseline TCR diversity than newly diagnosed patients.

The chain carries TRBV30 and TRBJ2-7; D is possibly TRBD2 (5 bases). The clonotype comes from a human donor with classical Hodgkin lymphoma. The material sequenced was peripheral blood mononuclear cells (PBMCs), taken at baseline. This CDR3 reads CAWSVTGNLQYEQYF. CDR3 DNA: TGTGCCTGGAGTGTGACCGGGAACCTGCAATACGAGCAGTACTTC.